These 2 T cell receptor beta chains originate from one sample sequenced in a study of cytomegalovirus exposure and HLA in healthy donors. PCR was performed using 60 Vbeta and 13 Jbeta primers. The repertoire was sequenced with immunoSEQ multiplex PCR; TCRdb's copy has only in-frame clones and lacks some. The sample carries 150,000 to 200,000 clones, roughly a tenth recorded once. The sequenced sample was PBMCs. Source of these receptors: a woman aged 25 to 39 in good health and CMV-seropositive.

The chain carries TRBV6-4 and TRBJ2-3; 9 nucleotides match TRBD2. Germline V gene sequence: CDR1 MRHNA, CDR2 SNTAGT. This CDR3 spans 16 amino acids. V gave up 2 bases and J gave up 8 bases; unmatched junction bases: 11. CDR3: CASSDQGTSLGGTQYF. The CDR3 nucleotides read TGTGCCAGCAGTGACCAGGGGACTAGCCTCGGAGGTACGCAGTATTTT.

This sequence joins TRBV6-4 and TRBJ2-5; TRBD2 matches at 9 bases. Per germline, CDR1 MRHNA and CDR2 SNTAGT. J was trimmed by 4 bases and V by 2 bases; bases with no gene match: 20. This CDR3 is 20 amino acids long. In DNA form, the CDR3 reads TGTGCCAGCAGTGACCTGCATGATACCCCCCTGGCGGGAGGGCCAGAGACCCAGTACTTC. This gives the protein CASSDLHDTPLAGGPETQYF.